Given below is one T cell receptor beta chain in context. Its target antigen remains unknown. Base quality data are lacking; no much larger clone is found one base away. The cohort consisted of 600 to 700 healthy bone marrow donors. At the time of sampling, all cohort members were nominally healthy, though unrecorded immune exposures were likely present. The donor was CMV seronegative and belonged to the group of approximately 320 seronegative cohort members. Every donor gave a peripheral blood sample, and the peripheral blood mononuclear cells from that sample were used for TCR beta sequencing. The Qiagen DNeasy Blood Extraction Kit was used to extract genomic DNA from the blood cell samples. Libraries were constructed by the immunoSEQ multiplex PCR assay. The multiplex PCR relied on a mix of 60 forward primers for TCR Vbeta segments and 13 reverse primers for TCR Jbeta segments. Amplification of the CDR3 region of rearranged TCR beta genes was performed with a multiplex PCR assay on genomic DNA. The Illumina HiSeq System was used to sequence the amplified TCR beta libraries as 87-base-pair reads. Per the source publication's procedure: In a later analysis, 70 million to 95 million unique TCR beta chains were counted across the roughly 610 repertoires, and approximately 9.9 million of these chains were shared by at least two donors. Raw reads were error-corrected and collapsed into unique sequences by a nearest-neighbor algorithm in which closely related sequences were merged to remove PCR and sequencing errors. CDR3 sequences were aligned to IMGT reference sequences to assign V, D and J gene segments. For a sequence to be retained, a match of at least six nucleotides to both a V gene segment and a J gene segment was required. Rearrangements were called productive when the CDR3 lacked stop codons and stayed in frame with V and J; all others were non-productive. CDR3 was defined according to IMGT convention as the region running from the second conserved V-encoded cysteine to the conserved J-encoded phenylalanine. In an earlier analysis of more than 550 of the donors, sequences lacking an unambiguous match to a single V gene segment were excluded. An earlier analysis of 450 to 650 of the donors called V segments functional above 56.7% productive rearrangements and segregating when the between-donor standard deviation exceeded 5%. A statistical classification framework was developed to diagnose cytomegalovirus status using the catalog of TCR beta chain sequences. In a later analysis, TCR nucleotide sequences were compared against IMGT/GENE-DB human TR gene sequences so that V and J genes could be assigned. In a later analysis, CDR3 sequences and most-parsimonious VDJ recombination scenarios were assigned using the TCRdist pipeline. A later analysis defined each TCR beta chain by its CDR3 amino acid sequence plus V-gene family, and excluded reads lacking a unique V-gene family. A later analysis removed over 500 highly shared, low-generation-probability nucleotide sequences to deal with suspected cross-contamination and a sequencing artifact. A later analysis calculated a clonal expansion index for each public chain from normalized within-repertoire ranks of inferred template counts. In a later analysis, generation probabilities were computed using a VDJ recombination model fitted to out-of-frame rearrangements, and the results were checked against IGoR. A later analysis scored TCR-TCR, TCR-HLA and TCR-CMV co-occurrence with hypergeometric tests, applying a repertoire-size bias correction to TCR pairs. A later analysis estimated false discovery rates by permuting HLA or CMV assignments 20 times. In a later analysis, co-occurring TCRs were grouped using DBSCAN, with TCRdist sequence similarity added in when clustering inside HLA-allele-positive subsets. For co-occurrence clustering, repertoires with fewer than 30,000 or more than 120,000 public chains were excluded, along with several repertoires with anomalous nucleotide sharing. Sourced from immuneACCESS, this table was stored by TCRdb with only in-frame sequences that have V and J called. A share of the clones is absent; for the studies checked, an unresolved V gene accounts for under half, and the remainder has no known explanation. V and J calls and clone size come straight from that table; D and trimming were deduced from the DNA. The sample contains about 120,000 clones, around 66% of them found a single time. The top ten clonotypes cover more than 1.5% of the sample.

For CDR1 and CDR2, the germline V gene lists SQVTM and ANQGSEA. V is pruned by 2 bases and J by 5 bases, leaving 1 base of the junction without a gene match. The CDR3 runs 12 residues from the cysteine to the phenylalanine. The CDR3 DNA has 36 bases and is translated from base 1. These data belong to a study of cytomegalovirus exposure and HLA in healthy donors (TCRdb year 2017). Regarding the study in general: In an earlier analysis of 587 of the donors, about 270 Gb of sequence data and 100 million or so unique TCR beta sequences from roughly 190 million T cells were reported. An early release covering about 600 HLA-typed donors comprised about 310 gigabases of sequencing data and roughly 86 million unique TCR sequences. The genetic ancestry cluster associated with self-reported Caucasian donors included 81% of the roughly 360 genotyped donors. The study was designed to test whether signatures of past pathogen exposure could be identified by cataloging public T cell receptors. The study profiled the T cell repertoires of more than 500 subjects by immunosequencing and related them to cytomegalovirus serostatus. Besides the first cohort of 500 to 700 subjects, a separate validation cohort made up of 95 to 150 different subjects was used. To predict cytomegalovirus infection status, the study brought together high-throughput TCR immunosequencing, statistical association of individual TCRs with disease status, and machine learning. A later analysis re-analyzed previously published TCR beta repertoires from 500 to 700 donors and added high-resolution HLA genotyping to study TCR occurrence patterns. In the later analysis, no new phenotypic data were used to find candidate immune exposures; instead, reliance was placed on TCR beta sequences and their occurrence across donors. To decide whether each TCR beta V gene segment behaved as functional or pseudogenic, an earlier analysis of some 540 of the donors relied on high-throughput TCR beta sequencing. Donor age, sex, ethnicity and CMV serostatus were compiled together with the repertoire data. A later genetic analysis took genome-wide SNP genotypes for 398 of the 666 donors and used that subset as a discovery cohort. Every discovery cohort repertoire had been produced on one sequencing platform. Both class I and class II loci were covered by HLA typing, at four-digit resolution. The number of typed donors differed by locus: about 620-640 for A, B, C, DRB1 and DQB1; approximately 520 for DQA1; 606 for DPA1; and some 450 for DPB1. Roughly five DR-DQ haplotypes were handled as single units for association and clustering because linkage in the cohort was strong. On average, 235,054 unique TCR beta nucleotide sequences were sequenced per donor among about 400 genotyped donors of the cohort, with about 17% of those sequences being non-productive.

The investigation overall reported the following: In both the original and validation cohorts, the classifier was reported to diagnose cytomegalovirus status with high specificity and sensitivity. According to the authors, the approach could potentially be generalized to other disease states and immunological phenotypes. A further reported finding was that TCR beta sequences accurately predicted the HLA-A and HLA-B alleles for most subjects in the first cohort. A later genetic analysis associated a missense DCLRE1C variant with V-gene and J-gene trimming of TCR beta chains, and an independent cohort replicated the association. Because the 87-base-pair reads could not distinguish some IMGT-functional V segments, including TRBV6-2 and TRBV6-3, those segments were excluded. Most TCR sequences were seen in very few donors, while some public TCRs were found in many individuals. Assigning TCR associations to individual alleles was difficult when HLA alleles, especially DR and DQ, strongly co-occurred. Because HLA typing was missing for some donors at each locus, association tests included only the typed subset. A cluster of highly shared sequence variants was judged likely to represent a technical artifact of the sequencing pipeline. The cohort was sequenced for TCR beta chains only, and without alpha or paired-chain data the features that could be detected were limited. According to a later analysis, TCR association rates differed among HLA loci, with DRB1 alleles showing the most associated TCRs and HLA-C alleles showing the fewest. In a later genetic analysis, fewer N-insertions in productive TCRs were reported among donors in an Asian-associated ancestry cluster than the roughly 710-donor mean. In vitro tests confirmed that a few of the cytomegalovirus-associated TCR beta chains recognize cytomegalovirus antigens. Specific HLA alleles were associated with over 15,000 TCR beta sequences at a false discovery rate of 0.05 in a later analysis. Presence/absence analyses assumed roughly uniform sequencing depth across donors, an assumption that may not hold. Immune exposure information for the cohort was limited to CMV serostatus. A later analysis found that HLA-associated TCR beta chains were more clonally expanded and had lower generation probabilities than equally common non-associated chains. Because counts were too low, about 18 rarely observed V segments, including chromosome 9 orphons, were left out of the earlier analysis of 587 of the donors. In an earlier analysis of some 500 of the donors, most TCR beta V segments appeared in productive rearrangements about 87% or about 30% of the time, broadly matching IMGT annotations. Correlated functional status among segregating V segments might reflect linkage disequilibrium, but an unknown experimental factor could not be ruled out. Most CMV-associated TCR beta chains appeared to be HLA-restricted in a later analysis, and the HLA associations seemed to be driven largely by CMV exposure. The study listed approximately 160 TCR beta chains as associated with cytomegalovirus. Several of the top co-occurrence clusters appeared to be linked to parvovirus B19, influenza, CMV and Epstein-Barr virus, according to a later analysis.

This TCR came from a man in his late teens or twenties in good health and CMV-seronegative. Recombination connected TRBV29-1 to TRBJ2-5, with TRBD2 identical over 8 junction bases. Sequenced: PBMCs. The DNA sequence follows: TGCAGCGTTGAACGGGGGGGGGAGACCCAGTACTTC. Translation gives CSVERGGETQYF. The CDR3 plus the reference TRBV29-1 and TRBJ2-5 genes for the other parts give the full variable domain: SAVISQKPSRDICQRGTSLTIQCQVDSQVTMMFWYRQQPGQSLTLIATANQGSEATYESGFVIDKFPISRPNLTFSTLTVSNMSPEDSSIYLCSVERGGETQYFGPGTRLLVL.